This T cell receptor beta chain derives from a study of T cells after yellow fever vaccination. The overall study: SMART-Seq v4 Ultra Low Input served to prepare low-cell-number fractions.

By 5'RACE template switching, TCR cDNA was produced, with a universal primer site and UMIs added in the process. TCRdb reprocessed the 5' RACE reads with MiXCR, giving one entry per CDR3 protein. Of hundreds of thousands of distinct CDR3 sequences detected, more than 9% appear once; the ten largest clones hold 15%. This clonotype was seen a few times. The V gene's germline CDR1 is LGHNA and CDR2 YSLEER. CDR3 length equals 19 residues. The germline V and J ends were trimmed by 0 bases and 2 bases, with 22 bases remaining between them. The material sequenced was PBMCs, taken on the day of the yellow fever booster vaccination. This TCR came from a man aged 25 to 40 who received the YFV17D yellow fever vaccine. The chain is built from TRBV4-3 and TRBJ1-2; no definite D call. CDR3: CASSQEPRVIGSPNYGYTF. CDR3 sequence (DNA): TGCGCCAGCAGCCAAGAGCCAAGGGTGATAGGGAGTCCCAACTATGGCTACACCTTC.